These 4 T cell receptor beta chains share one sample of origin, sequenced in a study of blood T cell repertoires in COVID-19. Profiled with immunoSEQ multiplex PCR; TCRdb holds only in-frame clones, not every one. The sample yields fewer than 450,000 clones, roughly nine tenths seen once. The sequenced sample was PBMCs or T cells enriched from blood (not recorded which). The receptors shown here come from a woman aged 30 to 39 who had recovered from COVID-19.

The chain is built from TRBV19 and TRBJ2-6; the D gene is possibly TRBD2 (5 bases). Trimming stripped 10 bases from V and 4 bases from J, with 8 bases between. Germline loops: CDR1 LNHDA, CDR2 SQIVND (reference sequence). The CDR3 runs 12 residues. CDR3 loop: CATGEGANVLTF. The CDR3 DNA sequence: TGTGCCACCGGGGAGGGGGCCAACGTCCTGACTTTC.

The chain recombines TRBV5-1 with TRBJ1-2; 11 bases are shared with TRBD1. V was clipped by 6 bases and J by 8 bases; unmatched bases: 9. CDR1 SGHRS and CDR2 YFSETQ come from the germline V gene. CDR3 length: 14 residues. The CDR3 protein is CASTVGQGAEGYTF. The CDR3 nucleotides read TGCGCCAGCACCGTTGGACAGGGGGCTGAGGGCTACACCTTC.

The chain joins TRBV21-1 to TRBJ1-1; the table's TRBD1 call for D was not verified on the DNA. TRBV21-1 constitutes a pseudogene. The CDR3 is 15 residues long. CDR3 sequence: CASSLRTGRNTEAFF. CDR3 nucleotides: TGTGCCAGCAGCCTACGGACAGGGCGGAACACTGAAGCTTTCTTT.

The V call is TRBV10-3, the J call TRBJ2-3, with a tentative D call TRBD1 (5 bases). The V gene's germline CDR1 is ENHRY and CDR2 SYGVKD. The CDR3 consists of 12 residues. V gave up 8 bases and J gave up 2 bases, with 8 bases separating them. The CDR3 loop reads CAIGAATDTQYF. CDR3 DNA: TGTGCCATCGGGGCAGCCACAGATACGCAGTATTTT.